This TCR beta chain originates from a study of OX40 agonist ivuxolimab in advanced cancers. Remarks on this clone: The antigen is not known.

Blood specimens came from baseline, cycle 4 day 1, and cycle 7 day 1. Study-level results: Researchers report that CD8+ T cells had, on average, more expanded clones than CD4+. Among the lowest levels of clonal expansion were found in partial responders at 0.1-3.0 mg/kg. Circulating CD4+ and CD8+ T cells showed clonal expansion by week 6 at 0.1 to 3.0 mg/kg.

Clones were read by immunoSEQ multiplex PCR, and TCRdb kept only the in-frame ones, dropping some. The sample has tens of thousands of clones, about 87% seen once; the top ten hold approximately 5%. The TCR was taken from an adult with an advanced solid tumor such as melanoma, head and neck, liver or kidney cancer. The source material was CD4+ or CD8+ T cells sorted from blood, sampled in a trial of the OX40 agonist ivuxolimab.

The CDR3 loop reads CASSLIQAAYEQYF. Here the CDR3 DNA reads TGCGCCAGCAGCTTGATACAGGCCGCCTACGAGCAGTACTTC. The chain recombines TRBV5-1 with TRBJ2-7; perhaps TRBD1 as D (5 bases). The CDR3 sequence is 14 residues long. Germline V lookup: CDR1 SGHRS, CDR2 YFSETQ. Trimming cost V 1 base and J 2 bases, with 10 bases left between them.